The 5 T cell receptor beta chains listed next were all sequenced from one sample in a study of T cells in Graves' hyperthyroidism and ophthalmopathy. RNA transcripts gave rise to amplified TCR beta CDR3 regions. HTBI primers were the set used in a first-round RT-PCR of the TCR CDR3. Each CDR3 protein is one row after TCRdb ran MiXCR on the multiplex PCR reads. The table has 550,000 to 800,000 distinct CDR3 sequences, roughly 17% seen once. Specimen: blood. These receptors all come from a man in his forties or fifties with Graves' hyperthyroidism.

On this clonotype: This clone may be a read error of a much larger clone one base away. This chain connects TRBV3-1 to TRBJ2-7; D possibly matches TRBD1 or TRBD2 (5 bases each). CDR1 is LGHDT, CDR2 YNNKEL, per germline (reference sequence). V was cut by 0 bases and J by 4 bases, with 13 bases left in between. The CDR3 covers 15 residues. The chain's CDR3 is CASSQDGGRGYEQYF. The CDR3 region has the DNA TGTGCCAGCAGCCAAGATGGGGGACGGGGATACGAGCAGTACTTC.

With respect to this clonotype: Possible read error: a much larger clone is one base away. The rearrangement joins TRBV7-2 to TRBJ1-4, with D perhaps matching TRBD1 (5 bases). Germline values: CDR1 SGHTA, CDR2 FQGNSA. Trimming took off 7 bases at V and 8 bases at J, with 26 bases between the two ends. The CDR3 is made up of 17 amino acids. In DNA, the CDR3 is TGTGCCAGCATCTCAGGGCGGACTGACGGCCGGCGGGAAAAACTGTTTTTT. Its translation: CASISGRTDGRREKLFF.

This clonotype was recorded many times. The V gene is TRBV28, the J gene TRBJ2-3; 10 nucleotides line up with TRBD2. Germline lookup yields CDR1 MDHEN and CDR2 SYDVKM. The ends lost 5 bases at V and 6 bases at J; junction bases unmatched: 11. The length of the CDR3 is 16 residues. CDR3 sequence (DNA): TGTGCCAGCAGTAGTTTTCCGAGCGGGAGGGAGGATACGCAGTATTTT. Translated: CASSSFPSGREDTQYF. Together with reference TRBV28 and TRBJ2-3, the CDR3 gives the full variable domain: DVKVTQSSRYLVKRTGEKVFLECVQDMDHENMFWYRQDPGLGLRLIYFSYDVKMKEKGDIPEGYSVSREKKERFSLILESASTNQTSMYLCASSSFPSGREDTQYFGPGTRLTVL.

The chain combines TRBV10-3 with TRBJ2-7; D is possibly TRBD2 (5 bases). The CDR3 is made up of 16 amino acids. V was shortened by 6 bases and J by 0 bases, with 18 bases between the two germline ends. The germline V gene has CDR1 ENHRY and CDR2 SYGVKD. The CDR3 protein is CAIRDSSARSSYEQYF. The CDR3, as DNA: TGTGCCATCAGGGACTCCTCGGCTAGGAGCTCCTACGAGCAGTACTTC.

This clonotype was counted between two and nine times. The chain has TRBV19 and TRBJ2-1, with D unclear. CDR1 LNHDA and CDR2 SQIVND come from the germline V gene (reference sequence). This CDR3 is 16 amino acids long. Between the trimmed V and J ends, which lost 5 bases and 0 bases, there was a span of 14 bases. For the CDR3, the DNA is TGTGCCAGTAGTTGGGCTTTTCGCAGCTCCTACAATGAGCAGTTCTTC. Protein product: CASSWAFRSSYNEQFF.